Sequencing of this T cell receptor (beta chain) was carried out in a study of CXCR3-negative and CXCR3-positive naive CD8 T cells (dated by TCRdb to between 2017 and 2020). With regard to the full study: In total, about 130 million TRB reads were obtained, which works out to roughly 1.5 +/- 0.3 million reads per library. The diversity and physicochemical repertoire analyses included eleven to twelve donors pooled from two independent experiments. Naive subsets from about 5 donors and memory cells from 3 donors were included in the TRBV-TRBJ cluster analysis.

To note about this clonotype: The antigen this receptor binds is unknown.

For every CD8+ T cell subset, approximately 330,000 cells were flow-sorted straight into RLT lysis buffer, and each subset was sorted in triplicate. Naive CD8+ T cells were defined stringently as CD45RO-CCR7+CD27+CD95- to exclude memory contaminants. Peripheral blood mononuclear cells were isolated from buffy coats by standard density gradient centrifugation. Naive CXCR3-negative and CXCR3-positive CD8+ T cells were flow-sorted using a FACSAria III. Total RNA was extracted from sorted cells with an RNeasy Mini Kit. TCRdb records NextSeq 550 as the sequencer. The Human TCR Profiling Kit (MiLaboratory) was used to prepare UMI-labeled 5' RACE TRB cDNA libraries. The full amount of extracted RNA was used for cDNA synthesis, and the full amount of resulting cDNA was used for PCR amplification. Libraries were prepared in parallel using an identical number of PCR cycles. In the original analysis: About 53,000 +/- 9,400 unique UMI-labeled TRB cDNA molecules per library were extracted with MIGEC and MiXCR, with at least two reads per UMI required. On average, each library contained about 40,000 +/- 10,000 functional in-frame TRB CDR3 nucleotide clonotypes without stop codons. After downsampling to 5000 UMI-labeled TRB molecules per sample, diversity metrics, including normalized Shannon-Wiener and Chao1, were computed in VDJtools. For the central five CDR3 residues, VDJtools calculated physicochemical properties weighted by clonotype size, namely interaction energy, strength, volume and Kidera factor 4. The reads underwent TCRdb reprocessing, giving one record for each CDR3 protein sequence and no DNA. Clone size and V and J calls follow TCRdb, not the original study. The sample table records around 95,000 distinct CDR3 sequences. The ten largest clones represent roughly 1.1% of the sample.

The germline V gene (reference sequence) sets CDR1 to LNHNV and CDR2 to YYDKDF. Reading from cysteine to phenylalanine, the CDR3 counts 15 amino acids. The coding DNA is unavailable. General conclusions and limits of the study: CXCR3 expression partially decreased after cryopreservation, so most assays used freshly isolated PBMCs. TRB CDR3s from CXCR3-positive naive cells showed higher hydrophobicity (lower Kidera factor 4), lower energy, and higher strength and volume indices than CXCR3-negative naive cells. Similar TRBV-TRBJ usage was shown by naive CXCR3-negative and CXCR3-positive cells from the same donor, whereas distinct patterns were shown by memory cells. Both naive subsets had comparably high repertoire diversity, while memory CD8+ T cells had much lower repertoire diversity. Surface CD5, linked to self-reactivity in mice, was comparable between naive subsets; TCR interaction strength was therefore also inferred from TRB CDR3 physicochemical properties.

What was sequenced was naive CXCR3+ CD8+ T cells from blood. This sample's cell subset or site label indicates: CD45RO-CCR7+CD27+CD95- naive CD8+ T cells expressing CXCR3 (TNR3+). This sequence was found in a human donor in good health. Some clones in this sample may be carry-over from other donors' samples. Recombination linked TRBV15 to TRBJ1-5. The CDR3 region has the sequence CATSVWGNSNQPQHF.